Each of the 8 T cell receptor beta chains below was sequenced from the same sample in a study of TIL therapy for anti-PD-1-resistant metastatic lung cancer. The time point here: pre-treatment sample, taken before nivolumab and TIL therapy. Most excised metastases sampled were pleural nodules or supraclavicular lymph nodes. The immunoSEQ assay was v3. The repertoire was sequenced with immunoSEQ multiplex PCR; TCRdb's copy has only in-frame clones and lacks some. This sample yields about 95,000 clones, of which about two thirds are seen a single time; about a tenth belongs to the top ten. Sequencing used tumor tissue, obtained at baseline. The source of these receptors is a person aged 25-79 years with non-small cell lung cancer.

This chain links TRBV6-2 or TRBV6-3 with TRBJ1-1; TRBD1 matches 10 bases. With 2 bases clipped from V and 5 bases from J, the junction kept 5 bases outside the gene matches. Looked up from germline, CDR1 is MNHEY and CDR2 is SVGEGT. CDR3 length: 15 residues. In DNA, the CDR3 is TGTGCCAGCAGTTACGCGAGGACAGGGGGGACTGAAGCTTTCTTT. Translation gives CASSYARTGGTEAFF.

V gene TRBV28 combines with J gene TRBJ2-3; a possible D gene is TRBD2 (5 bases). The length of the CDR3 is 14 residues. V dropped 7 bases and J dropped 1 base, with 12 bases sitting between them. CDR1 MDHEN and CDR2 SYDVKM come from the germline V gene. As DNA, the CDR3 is TGTGCCAGCACCCGAGTGGGAGGCACAGATACGCAGTATTTT. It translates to CASTRVGGTDTQYF.

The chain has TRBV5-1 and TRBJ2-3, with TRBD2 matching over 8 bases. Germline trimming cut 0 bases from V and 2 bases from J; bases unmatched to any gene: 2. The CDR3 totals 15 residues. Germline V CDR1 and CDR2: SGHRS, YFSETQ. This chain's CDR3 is CASSLGGRSTDTQYF. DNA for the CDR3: TGCGCCAGCAGCTTGGGCGGGAGGTCCACAGATACGCAGTATTTT.

Here the CDR3 reads CASGDPAYNEQFF. CDR3 in DNA: TGCGCCAGCGGCGACCCAGCCTACAATGAGCAGTTCTTC. V gene TRBV5-1 combines with J gene TRBJ2-1, with D unresolved. With 7 bases removed from V and 2 bases from J, the gap between germline ends came to 10 bases. This CDR3 spans 13 amino acids. Germline V lookup: CDR1 SGHRS, CDR2 YFSETQ. Complete variable domain (other parts from reference TRBV5-1 and TRBJ2-1): KAGVTQTPRYLIKTRGQQVTLSCSPISGHRSVSWYQQTPGQGLQFLFEYFSETQRNKGNFPGRFSGRQFSNSRSEMNVSTLELGDSALYLCASGDPAYNEQFFGPGTRLTVL.

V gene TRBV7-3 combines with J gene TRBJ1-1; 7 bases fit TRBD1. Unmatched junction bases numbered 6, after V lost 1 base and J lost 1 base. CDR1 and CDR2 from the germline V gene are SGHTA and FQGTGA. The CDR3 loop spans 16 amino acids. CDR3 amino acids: CASSLKGGWENTEAFF. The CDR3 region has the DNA TGTGCCAGCAGCTTAAAAGGGGGCTGGGAGAACACTGAAGCTTTCTTT.

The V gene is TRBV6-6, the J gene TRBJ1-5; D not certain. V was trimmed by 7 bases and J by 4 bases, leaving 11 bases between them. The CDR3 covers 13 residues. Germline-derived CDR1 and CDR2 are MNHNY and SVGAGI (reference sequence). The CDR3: CASTYTGNQPQHF. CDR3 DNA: TGTGCCAGCACCTATACGGGGAATCAGCCCCAGCATTTT.

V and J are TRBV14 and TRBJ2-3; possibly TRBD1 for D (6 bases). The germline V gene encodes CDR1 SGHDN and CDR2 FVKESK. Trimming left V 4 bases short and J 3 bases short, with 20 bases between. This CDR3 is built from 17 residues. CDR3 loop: CASSLRSNWDTTDTQYF. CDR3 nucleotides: TGTGCCAGCAGCCTAAGATCTAACTGGGACACGACAGATACGCAGTATTTT. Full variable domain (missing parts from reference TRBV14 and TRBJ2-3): EAGVTQFPSHSVIEKGQTVTLRCDPISGHDNLYWYRRVMGKEIKFLLHFVKESKQDESGMPNNRFLAERTGGTYSTLKVQPAELEDSGVYFCASSLRSNWDTTDTQYFGPGTRLTVL.

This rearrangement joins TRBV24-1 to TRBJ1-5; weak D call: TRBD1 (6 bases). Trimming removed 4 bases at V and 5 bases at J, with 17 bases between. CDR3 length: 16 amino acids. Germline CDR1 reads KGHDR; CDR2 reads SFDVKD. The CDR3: CATSDPGAGDDQPQHF. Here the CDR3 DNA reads TGTGCCACCAGTGACCCTGGGGCAGGGGATGATCAGCCCCAGCATTTT.